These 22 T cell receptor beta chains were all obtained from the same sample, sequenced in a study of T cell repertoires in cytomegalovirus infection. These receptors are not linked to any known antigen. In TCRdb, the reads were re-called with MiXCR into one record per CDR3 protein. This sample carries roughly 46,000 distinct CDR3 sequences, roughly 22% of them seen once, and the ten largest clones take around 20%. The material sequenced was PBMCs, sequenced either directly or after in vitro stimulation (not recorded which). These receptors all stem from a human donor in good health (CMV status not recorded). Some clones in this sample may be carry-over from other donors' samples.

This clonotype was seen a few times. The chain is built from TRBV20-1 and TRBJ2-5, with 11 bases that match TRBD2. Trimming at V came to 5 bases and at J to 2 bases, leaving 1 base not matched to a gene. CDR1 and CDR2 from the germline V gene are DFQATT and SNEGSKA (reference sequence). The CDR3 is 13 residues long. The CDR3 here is CSAGTSGQETQYF. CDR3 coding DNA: TGCAGTGCTGGGACTAGCGGTCAAGAGACCCAGTACTTC.

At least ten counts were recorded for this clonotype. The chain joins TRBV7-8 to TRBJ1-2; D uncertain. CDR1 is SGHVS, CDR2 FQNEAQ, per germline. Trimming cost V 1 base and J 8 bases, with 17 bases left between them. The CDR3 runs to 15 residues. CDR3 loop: CASSLGFAGLGGYTF. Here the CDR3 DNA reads TGTGCCAGCAGCTTAGGTTTCGCAGGTCTAGGAGGCTACACCTTC.

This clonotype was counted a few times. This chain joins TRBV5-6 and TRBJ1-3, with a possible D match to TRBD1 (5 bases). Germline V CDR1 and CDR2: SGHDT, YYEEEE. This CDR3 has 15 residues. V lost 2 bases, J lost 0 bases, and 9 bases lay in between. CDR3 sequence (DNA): TGTGCCAGCAGCTTTCAGGGCCTCTCTGGAAACACCATATATTTT. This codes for CASSFQGLSGNTIYF.

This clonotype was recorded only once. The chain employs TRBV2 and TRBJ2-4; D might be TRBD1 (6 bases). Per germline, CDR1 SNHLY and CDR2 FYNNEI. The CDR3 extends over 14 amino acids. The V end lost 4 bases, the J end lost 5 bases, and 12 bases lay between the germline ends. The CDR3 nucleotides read TGTGCCAGCAGTGTCAGGGCAGGGGAAAACATTCAGTACTTC. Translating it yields CASSVRAGENIQYF.

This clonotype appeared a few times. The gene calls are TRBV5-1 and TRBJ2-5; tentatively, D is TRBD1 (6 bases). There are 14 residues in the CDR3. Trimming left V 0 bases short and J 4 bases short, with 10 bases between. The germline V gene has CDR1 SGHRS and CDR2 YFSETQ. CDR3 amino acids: CASSLAGEGETQYF. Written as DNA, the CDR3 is TGCGCCAGCAGCTTGGCAGGGGAAGGAGAGACCCAGTACTTC.

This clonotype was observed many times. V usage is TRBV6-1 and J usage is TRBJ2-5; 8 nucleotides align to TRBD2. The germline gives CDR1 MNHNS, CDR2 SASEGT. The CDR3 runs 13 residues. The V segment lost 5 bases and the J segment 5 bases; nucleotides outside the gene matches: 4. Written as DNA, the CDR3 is TGTGCCAGCAGTTTAGCGGGGATGGAGACCCAGTACTTC. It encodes CASSLAGMETQYF.

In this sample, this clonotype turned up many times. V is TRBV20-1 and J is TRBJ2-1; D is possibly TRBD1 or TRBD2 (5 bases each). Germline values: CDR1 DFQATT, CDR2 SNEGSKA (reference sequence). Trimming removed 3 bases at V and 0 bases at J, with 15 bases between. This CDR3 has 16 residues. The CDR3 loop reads CSARALRGASYNEQFF. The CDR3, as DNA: TGCAGTGCTAGGGCCCTTAGGGGAGCCTCCTACAATGAGCAGTTCTTC.

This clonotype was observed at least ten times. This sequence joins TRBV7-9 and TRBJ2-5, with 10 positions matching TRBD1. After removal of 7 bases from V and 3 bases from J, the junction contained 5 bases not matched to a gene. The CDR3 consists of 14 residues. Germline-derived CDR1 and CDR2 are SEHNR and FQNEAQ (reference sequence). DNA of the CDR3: TGTGCCAGCACCCCTGGGACAGGGGAAGAGACCCAGTACTTC. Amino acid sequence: CASTPGTGEETQYF.

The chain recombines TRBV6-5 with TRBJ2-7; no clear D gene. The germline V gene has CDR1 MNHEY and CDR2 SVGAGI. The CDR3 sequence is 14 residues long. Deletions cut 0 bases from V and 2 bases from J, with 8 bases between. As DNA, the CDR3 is TGTGCCAGCAGTTACTCCGAGCTCGCCTACGAGCAGTACTTC. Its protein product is CASSYSELAYEQYF.

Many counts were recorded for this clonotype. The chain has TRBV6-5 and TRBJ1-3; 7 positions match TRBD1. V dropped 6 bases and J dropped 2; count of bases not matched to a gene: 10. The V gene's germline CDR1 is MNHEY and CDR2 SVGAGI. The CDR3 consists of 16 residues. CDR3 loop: CASSSTTGAAGNTIYF. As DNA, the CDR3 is TGTGCCAGCAGCAGCACTACAGGGGCGGCTGGAAACACCATATATTTT.

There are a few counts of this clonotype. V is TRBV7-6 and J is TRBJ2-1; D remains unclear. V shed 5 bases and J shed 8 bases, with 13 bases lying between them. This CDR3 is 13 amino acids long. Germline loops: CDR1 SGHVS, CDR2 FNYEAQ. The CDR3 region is CASSLTRLDEQFF. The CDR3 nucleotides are TGTGCCAGCAGCCTCACGCGGTTGGATGAGCAGTTCTTC.

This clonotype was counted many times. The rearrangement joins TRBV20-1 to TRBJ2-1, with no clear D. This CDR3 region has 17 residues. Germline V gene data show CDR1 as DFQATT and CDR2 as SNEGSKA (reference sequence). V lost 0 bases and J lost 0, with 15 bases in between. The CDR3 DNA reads TGCAGTGCTAGAGATCGAAGATCGTCTAGCTCCTACAATGAGCAGTTCTTC. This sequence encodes CSARDRRSSSSYNEQFF.

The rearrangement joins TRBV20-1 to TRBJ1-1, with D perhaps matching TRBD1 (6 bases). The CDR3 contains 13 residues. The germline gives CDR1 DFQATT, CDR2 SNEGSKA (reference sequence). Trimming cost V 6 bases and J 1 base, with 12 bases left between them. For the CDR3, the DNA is TGCAGTGCCGTCCCGACAGGGAACACTGAAGCTTTCTTT. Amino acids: CSAVPTGNTEAFF.

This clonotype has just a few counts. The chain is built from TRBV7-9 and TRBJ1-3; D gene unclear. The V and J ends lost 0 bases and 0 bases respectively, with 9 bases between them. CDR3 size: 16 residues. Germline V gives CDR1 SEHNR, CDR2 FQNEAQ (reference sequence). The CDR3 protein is CASSLASRASGNTIYF. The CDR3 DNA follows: TGTGCCAGCAGCTTAGCCTCAAGGGCCTCTGGAAACACCATATATTTT.

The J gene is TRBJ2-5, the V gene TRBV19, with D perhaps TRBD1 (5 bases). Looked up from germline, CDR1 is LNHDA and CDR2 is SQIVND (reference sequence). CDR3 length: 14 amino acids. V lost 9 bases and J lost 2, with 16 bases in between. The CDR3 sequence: CASSTANSQETQYF. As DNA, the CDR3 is TGTGCCAGCTCGACAGCGAACTCGCAAGAGACCCAGTACTTC.

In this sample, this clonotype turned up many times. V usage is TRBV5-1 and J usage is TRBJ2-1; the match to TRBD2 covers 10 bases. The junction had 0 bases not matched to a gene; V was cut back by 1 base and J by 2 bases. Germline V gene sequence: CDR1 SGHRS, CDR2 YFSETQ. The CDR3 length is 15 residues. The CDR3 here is CASSLTSGTYNEQFF. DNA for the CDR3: TGCGCCAGCAGCTTGACTAGCGGGACCTACAATGAGCAGTTCTTC.

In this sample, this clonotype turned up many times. As DNA, the CDR3 is TGTGCCAGCAGCTCACTACAGGGGGCGGGCAGAAACACCATATATTTT. It yields the protein CASSSLQGAGRNTIYF. V gene TRBV7-8 combines with J gene TRBJ1-3; 9 bases are a match to TRBD1. V gave up 4 bases and J gave up 5 bases; unmatched junction bases: 9. CDR3 length: 16 amino acids. Germline V gene sequence: CDR1 SGHVS, CDR2 FQNEAQ.

CDR3 protein: CASSSRNLGEQYF. CDR3 DNA: TGTGCCAGCAGTTCGCGCAATCTCGGCGAGCAGTACTTC. This chain uses TRBV6-1 with TRBJ2-7; the D is unclear. The V end was cut by 5 bases, the J end by 6 bases, with 14 bases between. There are 13 residues in the CDR3. Germline CDR1 is MNHNS and CDR2 is SASEGT.

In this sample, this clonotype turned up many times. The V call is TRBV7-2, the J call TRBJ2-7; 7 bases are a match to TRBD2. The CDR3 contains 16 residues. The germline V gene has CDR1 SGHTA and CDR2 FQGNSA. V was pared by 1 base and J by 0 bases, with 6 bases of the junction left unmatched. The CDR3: CASSLGVLANSYEQYF. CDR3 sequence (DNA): TGTGCCAGCAGCTTAGGGGTACTAGCGAACTCCTACGAGCAGTACTTC.

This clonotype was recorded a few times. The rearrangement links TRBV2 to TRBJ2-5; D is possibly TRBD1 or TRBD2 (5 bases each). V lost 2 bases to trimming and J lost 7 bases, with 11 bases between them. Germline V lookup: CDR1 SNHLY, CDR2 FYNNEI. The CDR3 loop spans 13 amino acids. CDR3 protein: CASSERRDGTQYF. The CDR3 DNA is TGTGCCAGCAGTGAACGCAGGGACGGGACCCAGTACTTC.

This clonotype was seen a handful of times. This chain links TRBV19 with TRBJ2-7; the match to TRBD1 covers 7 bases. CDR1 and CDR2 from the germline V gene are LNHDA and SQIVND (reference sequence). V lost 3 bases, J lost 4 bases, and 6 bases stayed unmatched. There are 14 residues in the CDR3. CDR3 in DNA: TGTGCCAGTAGTATGAGGGGACAGATTTACGAGCAGTACTTC. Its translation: CASSMRGQIYEQYF.

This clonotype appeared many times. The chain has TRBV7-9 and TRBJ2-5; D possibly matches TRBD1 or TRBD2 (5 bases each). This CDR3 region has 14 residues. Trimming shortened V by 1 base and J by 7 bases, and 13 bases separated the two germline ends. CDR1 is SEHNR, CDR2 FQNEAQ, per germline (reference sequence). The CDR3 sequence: CASSLGGDVRTQYF. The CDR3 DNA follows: TGTGCCAGCAGCTTAGGAGGGGACGTGCGGACCCAGTACTTC.